The 15 T cell receptor beta chains given below trace back to one sample, sequenced in a study of blood T cell repertoires in COVID-19. Generated by immunoSEQ multiplex PCR, the TCRdb table keeps only in-frame clones and is missing some. The sample lists fewer than 150,000 clones; roughly 84% were seen once. The sequencing sample was made of peripheral blood. These receptors were collected from a woman aged 40 to 50 with acute or convalescent COVID-19.

The chain carries TRBV10-3 and TRBJ2-3, with 9 bases aligning to TRBD1. Germline trimming cut 0 bases from V and 5 bases from J; bases unmatched to any gene: 9. Germline CDR1 reads ENHRY; CDR2 reads SYGVKD. The CDR3 contains 17 residues. Here the CDR3 DNA reads TGTGCCATCAGTGAGTCGATAGGGGACAGGGTGAGAGATACGCAGTATTTT. Residues: CAISESIGDRVRDTQYF.

This sequence joins TRBV3-1 (or the pseudogene TRBV3-2) and TRBJ1-2; 9 positions agree with TRBD1. Germline V gives CDR1 LGHDT, CDR2 YNNKEL (reference sequence). The CDR3 is 14 amino acids. Unmatched junction bases numbered 7, after V lost 3 bases and J lost 8 bases. CDR3 sequence (DNA): TGTGCCAGCAGCCACACGGGACAGGGTAGAGGCTACACCTTC. Its translation is CASSHTGQGRGYTF.

The CDR3 protein is CASSGGEITDTQYF. CDR3 DNA sequence: TGCGCCAGCAGCGGGGGGGAAATCACAGATACGCAGTATTTT. The chain links TRBV5-1 to TRBJ2-3, with 7 bases aligning to TRBD2. CDR1 is SGHRS, CDR2 YFSETQ, per germline. The CDR3 is made up of 14 amino acids. V dropped 4 bases and J dropped 2; count of bases not matched to a gene: 4.

This chain uses TRBV6-6 with TRBJ1-1; 8 nucleotides align to TRBD1. The V gene end was trimmed by 4 bases and the J gene end by 5 bases; junction bases not matched to a gene: 9. This CDR3 comprises 15 residues. Germline lookup yields CDR1 MNHNY and CDR2 SVGAGI (reference sequence). This chain's CDR3 is CASSSRDRSKTEAFF. Written as DNA, the CDR3 is TGTGCCAGCAGTTCCCGGGACAGGTCGAAAACTGAAGCTTTCTTT.

The V gene is TRBV7-3, the J gene TRBJ2-3; the D gene is possibly TRBD2 (6 bases). Germline V lookup: CDR1 SGHTA, CDR2 FQGTGA. V was shortened by 4 bases and J by 4 bases, with 9 bases between the two germline ends. This CDR3 has 13 residues. The CDR3 nucleotides read TGTGCCAGCAGCTACCCGGGGGCAGATACGCAGTATTTT. As protein: CASSYPGADTQYF.

The rearrangement uses TRBV18 and TRBJ2-5; TRBD2 aligns across 10 bases. Losses at the gene ends were 0 bases for V and 2 bases for J; bases not matched to a gene: 0. There are 15 residues in the CDR3. The V gene's germline CDR1 is KGHSH and CDR2 LQKENI. CDR3 in amino acids: CASSPPAGGQETQYF. In DNA, the CDR3 is TGTGCCAGCTCACCACCAGCGGGGGGGCAAGAGACCCAGTACTTC. Looking up the rest from reference TRBV18 and TRBJ2-5 gives the full variable domain: NAGVMQNPRHLVRRRGQEARLRCSPMKGHSHVYWYRQLPEEGLKFMVYLQKENIIDESGMPKERFSAEFPKEGPSILRIQQVVRGDSAAYFCASSPPAGGQETQYFGPGTRLLVL.

This chain links TRBV19 with TRBJ2-7, with D possibly matching TRBD2 (5 bases). From germline, CDR1 is LNHDA and CDR2 SQIVND (reference sequence). The CDR3 has 15 amino acids. V lost 1 base and J 4 bases, leaving 14 bases between the germline ends. The CDR3 DNA reads as TGTGCCAGTAGTATAGGTCCCCAGTCGGGATACGAGCAGTACTTC. It yields the protein CASSIGPQSGYEQYF.

The J gene is TRBJ1-1, the V gene TRBV3-1 (or the pseudogene TRBV3-2); D is undetermined. V lost 1 base to trimming and J lost 3 bases, with 9 bases between them. CDR1 is LGHDT and CDR2 is YNNKEL in the germline V gene (reference sequence). The CDR3 has 14 residues. CDR3 sequence: CASSQVAGDTEAFF. The CDR3 nucleotides read TGTGCCAGCAGCCAAGTTGCCGGGGACACTGAAGCTTTCTTT.

This chain connects TRBV5-1 to TRBJ2-7, with 9 nucleotides matching TRBD1. This CDR3 region has 15 residues. The V and J ends lost 0 bases and 4 bases, in that order; junction bases with no gene match: 5. Per germline, CDR1 SGHRS and CDR2 YFSETQ. DNA for the CDR3: TGCGCCAGCAGCTTGGGACCGGGACAGGGATACGAGCAGTACTTC. This translates into CASSLGPGQGYEQYF. Looking up the rest from reference TRBV5-1 and TRBJ2-7 gives the full variable domain: KAGVTQTPRYLIKTRGQQVTLSCSPISGHRSVSWYQQTPGQGLQFLFEYFSETQRNKGNFPGRFSGRQFSNSRSEMNVSTLELGDSALYLCASSLGPGQGYEQYFGPGTRLTVT.

This chain joins TRBV2 and TRBJ1-6; 9 bases match TRBD1. The junction had 7 bases not matched to a gene; V was cut back by 6 bases and J by 1 base. This CDR3 has 17 residues. CDR1 and CDR2 (germline): SNHLY, FYNNEI. In DNA, the CDR3 is TGTGCCAGCAGCGGGACAGGGATTTGGTCCTATAATTCACCCCTCCACTTT. Its translation: CASSGTGIWSYNSPLHF.

This sequence joins TRBV28 and TRBJ1-1; no clear D. From germline, CDR1 is MDHEN and CDR2 SYDVKM. The length of the CDR3 is 13 residues. V lost 6 bases and J 0 bases, leaving 8 bases between the germline ends. The CDR3 nucleotides are TGTGCCAGCAGGACACAGCTGAACACTGAAGCTTTCTTT. Translated: CASRTQLNTEAFF.

The chain joins TRBV14 to TRBJ2-7, with D tentatively TRBD2 (6 bases). The CDR3 is 15 residues long. Germline-derived CDR1 and CDR2 are SGHDN and FVKESK. Trimming took off 4 bases at V and 2 bases at J, with 15 bases between the two ends. The CDR3: CASSRDSNEPYEQYF. CDR3 DNA: TGTGCCAGCAGCCGGGACTCCAATGAGCCCTACGAGCAGTACTTC. The variable domain in full, completed from reference TRBV14 and TRBJ2-7, reads EAGVTQFPSHSVIEKGQTVTLRCDPISGHDNLYWYRRVMGKEIKFLLHFVKESKQDESGMPNNRFLAERTGGTYSTLKVQPAELEDSGVYFCASSRDSNEPYEQYFGPGTRLTVT.

Only a few counts were recorded for this clone. This chain links TRBV19 with TRBJ1-5; 7 bases are a match to TRBD1. CDR1 is LNHDA and CDR2 is SQIVND in the germline V gene (reference sequence). Losses at the gene ends were 5 bases for V and 2 bases for J; bases not matched to a gene: 9. This CDR3 has 16 amino acids. CDR3 DNA sequence: TGTGCCAGTAGTTGGGCCAGGCAGGGGGGCAATCAGCCCCAGCATTTT. Translated, it gives CASSWARQGGNQPQHF.

The sample holds a few counts of this clone. The chain has TRBV3-1 (or the pseudogene TRBV3-2) and TRBJ2-7, with D uncertain. V lost 2 bases and J lost 3, with 14 bases in between. The CDR3 is made up of 15 amino acids. The germline CDR1 and CDR2 sequences are LGHDT and YNNKEL (reference sequence). CDR3 sequence: CASSQQAGRLYEQYF. In DNA form, the CDR3 reads TGTGCCAGCAGCCAACAGGCAGGAAGGCTCTACGAGCAGTACTTC.

Note on this clone: Other DNA sequences within the sample encode an identical CDR3. This sequence joins TRBV5-1 and TRBJ1-1, with TRBD1 matching over 7 bases. CDR1 is SGHRS and CDR2 is YFSETQ in the germline V gene. J lost 2 bases, V lost 4 bases, and 2 bases had no gene match. The CDR3 totals 13 residues. The DNA for the CDR3 is TGCGCCAGCAGCCAGGGGGGAAACACTGAAGCTTTCTTT. This codes for CASSQGGNTEAFF.